This TCR beta chain was captured by sequencing in a study of blood T cell repertoires in COVID-19. In the study overall: T cells, B-cell-depleted T cells, or PBMCs supplied cDNA or gDNA.

Germline assignment: CDR1 SEHNR and CDR2 FQNEAQ (reference sequence). This CDR3 is 16 amino acids long. V was shortened by 7 bases and J by 8 bases, with 26 bases between the two germline ends. In the original analysis: Nucleated cell counts were estimated from reference gene primer amplification. Using immunoSEQ multiplex PCR, the repertoire was profiled, and TCRdb retains in-frame clones only, with some absent. The V and J calls and the clone size are those of that table, but D and trimming were determined from the DNA. The sample shows about 200,000 clones, around 80% of them seen only once. The sequence was collected from a human donor in a cohort sampled during active COVID-19. This rearrangement joins TRBV7-9 to TRBJ1-2, with no clear D. The specimen sequenced was peripheral blood. The CDR3 sequence: CASNPTDGNLGRGYTF. The CDR3 DNA reads TGTGCCAGCAACCCAACCGACGGCAATCTCGGGAGGGGCTACACCTTC.